This TCR beta chain was identified during a study of blood T cell repertoires in COVID-19. Sequencing was performed with immunoSEQ multiplex PCR; in TCRdb, only in-frame clones are kept and a portion is missing. Here the sample spans 200,000 to 250,000 clones, around nine tenths being singletons. From germline, CDR1 is SEHNR and CDR2 FQNEAQ (reference sequence). V lost 0 bases, J lost 0 bases, and 1 base stayed unmatched. The CDR3 is 16 amino acids. The age range of participants was roughly 18 to 90 years, with residence in more than 20 US areas. Which cohort a participant joined came from the clinical history participants gave. Only one count was recorded for this clone.

The sequenced material came from PBMCs or T cells enriched from blood (not recorded which). The chain has TRBV7-9 and TRBJ2-5; 10 bases fit TRBD2. The sequence was collected from a man aged 25 to 40 who had recovered from COVID-19. The CDR3 region is CASSLASGGYQETQYF. The CDR3 nucleotides are TGTGCCAGCAGCTTAGCTAGCGGGGGGTACCAAGAGACCCAGTACTTC.